A selection of T cell receptor beta chains follows, all from one sample in a study of blood T cells in healthy people across ages. TCRdb processed the 5' RACE reads anew with MiXCR; each CDR3 protein has one entry. This repertoire shows about 1,400,000 distinct CDR3 sequences, 42% found once; its top ten account for approximately 7.9%. The sample taken for sequencing was blood. The receptors originated from a woman aged 18-29 years in good health. The CDR3 runs from the conserved cysteine through the conserved F or W. D genes are given only for firm matches. Expanded clones get a size class; other rows say once, few or many, or leave the size out.

d_call	clone_size	v_call	j_call	cdr3_nt	cdr3_aa
TRBD2	-	TRBV24-1	TRBJ2-3	TGTGCCGCCAGTGATTCCCTAGCGGGAGGGGATACGCAGTATTTT	CAASDSLAGGDTQYF
-	-	TRBV6-1	TRBJ1-2	TGTGCCAGCCACATGGCGCCAGAGAAAACCCATGGCTACACCTTC	CASHMAPEKTHGYTF
TRBD2	-	TRBV20-1	TRBJ2-3	TGCAGTGCTCCCCCCGTGGGGGACCCAACTAGCGGGAGAACTAGCACAGATACGCAGTATTTT	CSAPPVGDPTSGRTSTDTQYF
TRBD2	-	TRBV5-6	TRBJ2-7	TGTGCCAGCAGCAAAGGACTAGCGGCAGACTACGAGCAGTACTTC	CASSKGLAADYEQYF
TRBD2	-	TRBV7-2	TRBJ2-3	TGTGCCAGCAGCTTAAGGCTAGCGGGAAACACAGATACGCAGTATTTT	CASSLRLAGNTDTQYF
TRBD2	-	TRBV4-1	TRBJ2-3	TGCGCCAGCAGCCAAGGAGCCGCGAGCGGGGCCAGGAGAGCGCAGTATTTT	CASSQGAASGARRAQYF
TRBD2	-	TRBV19	TRBJ2-7	TGTGCCAGTAGTATAGGATCTAGCGGGAGTTCCGGCTACGAGCAGTACTTC	CASSIGSSGSSGYEQYF
-	-	TRBV11-2	TRBJ2-7	TGTGCCAGCAGTTCCACTGAGAGTGAGCAGTACTTC	CASSSTESEQYF
TRBD2	few	TRBV20-1	TRBJ2-5	TGCAGTGCTCCAGACCGGGGGGGCCGAGAGACCCAGTACTTC	CSAPDRGGRETQYF
TRBD2	-	TRBV20-1	TRBJ2-7	TGCAGTGCTCCAAATCGACTAGCGGGGTACAATGAGCAGTACTTC	CSAPNRLAGYNEQYF
-	many	TRBV5-1	TRBJ2-4	TGCGCCAGCAGCTTACAGGAAAACATTCAGTACTTC	CASSLQENIQYF
-	-	TRBV10-2	TRBJ2-7	TGCGCCAGCAGTGAGTCGGCTAGCCACGAGCAGTACTTC	CASSESASHEQYF
-	-	TRBV15	TRBJ2-1	TGTGCCACCAGCAGAGTCGACCTCAATGAGCAGTTCTTC	CATSRVDLNEQFF
-	many	TRBV5-5	TRBJ2-5	TGTGCCAGCAGCTTGGTCCCCTCGGAGGTCGAGACCCAGTACTTC	CASSLVPSEVETQYF
-	few	TRBV5-1	TRBJ1-5	TGCGCCAGCAGCTTCGAGGGAGATAGCAATCAGCCCCAGCATTTT	CASSFEGDSNQPQHF
TRBD2	-	TRBV7-9	TRBJ2-7	TGTGCCAGCAGCATCCCACTAGCGTTTACCTACAATGAGCAGTACTTC	CASSIPLAFTYNEQYF
-	few	TRBV12-3/TRBV12-4	TRBJ2-3	TGTGCCAGCAGTTTCCGACAATCCCCCACAGATACGCAGTATTTT	CASSFRQSPTDTQYF
-	-	TRBV3-1	TRBJ2-2	TGTGCCAGCAGCCAAGACAGTAACACCGGGGAGCTGTTTTTT	CASSQDSNTGELFF
TRBD2	few	TRBV7-8	TRBJ2-3	TGTGCCAGCAGCACCCTAGCGGGAGTACCCACAGATACGCAGTATTTT	CASSTLAGVPTDTQYF
-	-	TRBV10-2	TRBJ2-5	TGCGCCAGCACTTCCGACAGGGACTCCCAAGAGACCCAGTACTTC	CASTSDRDSQETQYF
-	once	TRBV7-9	TRBJ1-1	TGTGCCAGCAGCCGGGGGAGGCCGAACACTGAAGCTTTCTTT	CASSRGRPNTEAFF
-	few	TRBV7-9	TRBJ2-7	TGTGCCAGCAGCTTAGCGGTCGGGGACGGCTCCTACGAGCAGTACTTC	CASSLAVGDGSYEQYF
-	-	TRBV14	TRBJ2-7	TGTGCCAGCAGCCAAGATCTAGCCCCAAGCTCCTACAATGAGCAGTACTTC	CASSQDLAPSSYNEQYF
-	-	TRBV20-1	TRBJ2-1	TGCAGTGCTAGAGAAGGGACTGTGACGAACATGGAGCAGTTCTTC	CSAREGTVTNMEQFF
-	-	TRBV20-1	TRBJ1-5	TGCAGTGCTAGACGGGGCGGGGGCACAATCAATCAGCCCCAGCATTTT	CSARRGGGTINQPQHF
-	-	TRBV11-2	TRBJ2-5	TGTGCCAGCAGCCCCTCCGGGTGTGAGCAGTACTTC	CASSPSGCEQYF
-	few	TRBV6-6	TRBJ1-5	TGTGCCAGCAGTTATAGGGGGGCGACCAATCAGCCCCAGCATTTT	CASSYRGATNQPQHF
-	few	TRBV5-1	TRBJ2-1	TGCGCCAGCAGCTTGGCCGCTCGGAGATACAATGAGCAGTTCTTC	CASSLAARRYNEQFF
-	-	TRBV7-9	TRBJ2-1	TGTGCCAGCAGCTTAGGGGTTCCCGGTGGGATTAATGAGCAGTTCTTC	CASSLGVPGGINEQFF
-	-	TRBV20-1	TRBJ1-1	TGCAGTCCCTTGGGACTTCGGGGCAGTGAAGCTTTCTTT	CSPLGLRGSEAFF
-	-	TRBV4-2	TRBJ2-1	TGTGCCAGCAGCCAAGATCGGGCAGGGACCTACAATGAGCAGTTCTTC	CASSQDRAGTYNEQFF